The 5 T cell receptor beta chains below come from one sample, sequenced in a study of shared clonotypes between healthy human individuals. The assay was immunoSEQ multiplex PCR, and TCRdb's table has in-frame clones only and misses some. Of roughly 2,000,000 clones in the sample, about 94% are singletons; the top ten hold 1.5% to 2%. Cells designated naive CD8 were CD45RO-negative and were positively selected for CCR7, with terminally differentiated effector memory CD45RA+ cells excluded. Material: naive CD8+ T cells from PBMCs. These receptors originate from a man between 18 and 35 years old in good health. Some clones in this sample may be carry-over from other donors' samples.

V usage is TRBV2 and J usage is TRBJ2-7; D uncertain. CDR3 length: 13 residues. Per the germline V gene, CDR1 is SNHLY and CDR2 is FYNNEI. V lost 5 bases and J lost 3, with 11 bases in between. The CDR3 reads CASSIMDGYEQYF. CDR3 sequence (DNA): TGTGCCAGCAGTATAATGGACGGCTACGAGCAGTACTTC.

The J gene is TRBJ2-1, the V gene TRBV10-3; 11 bases match TRBD2. CDR3 length equals 15 residues. Germline assignment: CDR1 ENHRY and CDR2 SYGVKD. Trimming cost V 7 bases and J 9 bases; bases outside gene matches: 11. CDR3 sequence: CAIKGVLAGVSEQFF. CDR3 DNA: TGTGCCATCAAGGGCGTACTAGCGGGAGTTTCTGAGCAGTTCTTC.

The genes are TRBV5-1 and TRBJ2-1; D unresolved. The germline CDR1 and CDR2 sequences are SGHRS and YFSETQ. The V end lost 0 bases, the J end lost 9 bases, and 13 bases lay between the germline ends. CDR3 size: 14 residues. Here the CDR3 reads CASSLAVRAAEQFF. CDR3 nucleotide sequence: TGCGCCAGCAGCTTGGCCGTACGGGCGGCTGAGCAGTTCTTC.

V usage is TRBV6-1 and J usage is TRBJ2-7; 8 bases are a match to TRBD1. J was trimmed by 5 bases and V by 2 bases; bases with no gene match: 11. This CDR3 region has 16 residues. The germline V gene has CDR1 MNHNS and CDR2 SASEGT. The CDR3 spells CASSEYYWDRMNEQYF. CDR3 nucleotide sequence: TGTGCCAGCAGTGAATATTATTGGGACAGGATGAACGAGCAGTACTTC.

Comments on this clone: A junction end diverges from the germline sequence, so it may reflect a read error. The chain links TRBV2 to TRBJ2-1, with D possibly TRBD1 on 6 matching bases. Germline V gene data show CDR1 as SNHLY and CDR2 as FYNNEI. This CDR3 is built from 14 residues. The DNA of the CDR3 is TGTGCCAGCAGTGAAACCGGACAGTGGACCTTTTGGATCTTC. The encoded protein is CASSETGQWTFWIF.